This record covers a single T cell receptor beta chain. The data stem from a study of cytomegalovirus exposure and HLA in healthy donors. The CDR3 is 13 amino acids. V lost 8 bases to trimming and J lost 5 bases; unmatched junction nucleotides: 7. The germline gives CDR1 MNHNS, CDR2 SASEGT. Sequencing used immunoSEQ multiplex PCR; TCRdb keeps in-frame clones, though not all of them. The sample lists approximately 210,000 clones; 80% to 90% were seen once. The TCR originated in a woman between 18 and 29 years old in good health and CMV-seronegative. Sequenced: PBMCs. The chain couples TRBV6-1 to TRBJ2-3; 7 bases align to TRBD2. The CDR3 DNA reads as TGTGCCAGCGGGGAGGGCCCCGGAGATACGCAGTATTTT. The encoded protein is CASGEGPGDTQYF.